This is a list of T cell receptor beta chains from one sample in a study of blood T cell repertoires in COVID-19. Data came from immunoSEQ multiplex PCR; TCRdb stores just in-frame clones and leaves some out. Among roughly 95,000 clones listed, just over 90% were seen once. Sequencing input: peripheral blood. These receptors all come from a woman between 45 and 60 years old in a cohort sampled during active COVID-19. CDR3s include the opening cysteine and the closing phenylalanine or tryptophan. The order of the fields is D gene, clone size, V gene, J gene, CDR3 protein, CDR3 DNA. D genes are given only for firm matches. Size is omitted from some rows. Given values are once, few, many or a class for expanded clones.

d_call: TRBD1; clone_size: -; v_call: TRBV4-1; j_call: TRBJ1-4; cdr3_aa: CASSQALRTGANEKLFF; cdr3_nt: TGCGCCAGCAGCCAAGCTCTCCGGACAGGCGCGAATGAAAAACTGTTTTTT
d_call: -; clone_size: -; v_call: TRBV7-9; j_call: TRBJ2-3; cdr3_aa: CASSLSGTDTQYF; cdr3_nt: TGTGCCAGCAGCTTATCGGGCACAGATACGCAGTATTTT
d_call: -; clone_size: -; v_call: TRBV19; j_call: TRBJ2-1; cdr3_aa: CASSIDYSNEQFF; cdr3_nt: TGTGCCAGTAGTATAGATTATTCCAATGAGCAGTTCTTC
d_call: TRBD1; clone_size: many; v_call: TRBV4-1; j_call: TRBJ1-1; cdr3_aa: CASSSGGITEAFF; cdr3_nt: TGCGCCAGCAGCTCAGGGGGCATAACTGAAGCTTTCTTT
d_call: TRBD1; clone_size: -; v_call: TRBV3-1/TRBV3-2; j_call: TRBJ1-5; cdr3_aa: CASRKTGGNQPQHF; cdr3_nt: TGTGCCAGCAGAAAGACAGGGGGCAATCAGCCCCAGCATTTT
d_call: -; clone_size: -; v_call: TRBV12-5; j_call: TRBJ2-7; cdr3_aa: CASGLAQGPLPIEQYF; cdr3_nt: TGTGCTAGTGGTTTGGCGCAGGGGCCCCTCCCCATCGAGCAGTACTTC
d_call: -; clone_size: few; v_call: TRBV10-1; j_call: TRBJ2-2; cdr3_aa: CASSRGTGELFF; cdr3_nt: TGCGCCAGCAGTCGAGGAACCGGGGAGCTGTTTTTT
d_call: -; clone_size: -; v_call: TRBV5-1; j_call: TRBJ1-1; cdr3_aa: CASSFNMNTEAFF; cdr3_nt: TGCGCCAGCAGCTTTAACATGAACACTGAAGCTTTCTTT
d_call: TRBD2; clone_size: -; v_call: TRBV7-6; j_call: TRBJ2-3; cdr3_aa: CASSRPSGSSDTQYF; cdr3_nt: TGTGCCAGCAGCCGTCCGAGCGGGAGTTCAGATACGCAGTATTTT
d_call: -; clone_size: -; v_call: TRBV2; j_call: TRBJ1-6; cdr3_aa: CASSWTPLNSPLHF; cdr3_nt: TGTGCCAGCAGCTGGACTCCCCTTAATTCACCCCTCCACTTT
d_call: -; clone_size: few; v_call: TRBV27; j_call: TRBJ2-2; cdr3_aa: CASSLGRANTGELFF; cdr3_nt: TGTGCCAGCAGTTTAGGCAGGGCGAACACCGGGGAGCTGTTTTTT
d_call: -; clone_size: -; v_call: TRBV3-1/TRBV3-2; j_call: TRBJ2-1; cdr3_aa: CASSQVASWQFF; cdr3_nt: TGTGCCAGCAGCCAAGTGGCTAGCTGGCAGTTCTTC
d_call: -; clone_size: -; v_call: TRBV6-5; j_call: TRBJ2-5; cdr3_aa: CASRPGETQYF; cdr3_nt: TGTGCCAGCAGGCCCGGGGAGACCCAGTACTTC
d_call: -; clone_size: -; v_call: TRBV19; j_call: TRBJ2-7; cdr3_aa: CASSARVLYYEQYF; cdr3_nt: TGTGCCAGTAGTGCGAGGGTTCTGTACTACGAGCAGTACTTC
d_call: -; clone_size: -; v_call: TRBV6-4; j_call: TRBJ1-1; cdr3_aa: CASRTDSTSSYTEAFF; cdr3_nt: TGTGCCAGCAGGACGGACAGTACAAGCTCGTACACTGAAGCTTTCTTT
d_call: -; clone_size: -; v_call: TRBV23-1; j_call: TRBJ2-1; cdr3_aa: CASSQADNEQFF; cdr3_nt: TGCGCCAGCAGTCAGGCGGACAATGAGCAGTTCTTC
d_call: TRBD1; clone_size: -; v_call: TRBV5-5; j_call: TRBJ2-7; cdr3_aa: CASSHQGARNEQYF; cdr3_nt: TGTGCCAGCAGTCACCAGGGGGCGCGGAACGAGCAGTACTTC
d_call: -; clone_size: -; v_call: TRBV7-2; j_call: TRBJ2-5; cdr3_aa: CASSLGLHQETQYF; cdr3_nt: TGTGCCAGCAGCTTAGGTCTCCACCAAGAGACCCAGTACTTC
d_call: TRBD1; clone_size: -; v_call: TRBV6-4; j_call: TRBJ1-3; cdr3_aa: CASKDPRQGAPPQRNTIYF; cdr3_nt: TGTGCCAGCAAAGACCCTCGACAGGGAGCTCCTCCTCAGCGAAACACCATATATTTT
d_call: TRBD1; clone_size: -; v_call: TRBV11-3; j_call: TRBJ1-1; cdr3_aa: CASSWKGGLEAFF; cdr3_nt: TGTGCCAGCAGCTGGAAAGGGGGCCTTGAAGCTTTCTTT
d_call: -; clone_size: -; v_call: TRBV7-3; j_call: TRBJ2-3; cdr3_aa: CASSLIAGLTDTQYF; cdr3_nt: TGTGCCAGCAGCTTAATCGCGGGTCTCACAGATACGCAGTATTTT
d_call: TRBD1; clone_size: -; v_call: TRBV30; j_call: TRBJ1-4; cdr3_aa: CAWRAAGTVIATNEKLFF; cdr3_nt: TGTGCCTGGAGAGCGGCCGGGACAGTCATTGCAACTAATGAAAAACTGTTTTTT
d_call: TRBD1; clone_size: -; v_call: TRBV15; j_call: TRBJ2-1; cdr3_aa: CATSSVTGTGGIREFF; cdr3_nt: TGTGCCACCAGCAGCGTTACCGGGACAGGGGGGATACGGGAGTTCTTC
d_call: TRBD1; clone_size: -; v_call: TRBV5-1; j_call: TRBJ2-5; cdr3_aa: CASSPGQGGETQYF; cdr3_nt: TGCGCCAGCAGCCCGGGACAGGGAGGGGAGACCCAGTACTTC
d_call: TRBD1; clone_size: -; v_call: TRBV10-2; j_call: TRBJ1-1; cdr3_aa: CASRGQGVGTEAFF; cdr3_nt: TGCGCCAGCAGAGGGCAGGGGGTCGGCACTGAAGCTTTCTTT
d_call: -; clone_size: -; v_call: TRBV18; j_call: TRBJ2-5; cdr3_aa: CASSRTFEGPETQYF; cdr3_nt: TGTGCCAGCTCACGGACCTTTGAGGGCCCAGAGACCCAGTACTTC
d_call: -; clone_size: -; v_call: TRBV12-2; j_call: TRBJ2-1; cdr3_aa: CASRPGRKRTTLGSEQFF; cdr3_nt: TGTGCAAGTCGCCCTGGTAGGAAAAGGACTACCCTAGGCAGCGAGCAGTTCTTC
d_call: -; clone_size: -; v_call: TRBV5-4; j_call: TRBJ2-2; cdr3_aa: CASSPLKSSGELFF; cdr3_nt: TGTGCCAGCAGCCCCCTGAAGAGCTCCGGGGAGCTGTTTTTT
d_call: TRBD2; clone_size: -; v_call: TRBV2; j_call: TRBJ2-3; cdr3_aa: CASGGGTDTQYF; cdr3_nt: TGTGCCAGCGGGGGGGGCACAGATACGCAGTATTTT
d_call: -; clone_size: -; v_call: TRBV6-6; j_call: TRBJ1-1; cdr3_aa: CASSPTQGNTEAFF; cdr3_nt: TGTGCCAGCAGTCCCACTCAGGGGAACACTGAAGCTTTCTTT
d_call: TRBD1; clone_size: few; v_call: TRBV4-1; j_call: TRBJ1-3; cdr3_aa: CASSQPGQGNTIYF; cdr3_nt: TGCGCCAGCAGCCAACCGGGACAGGGAAACACCATATATTTT
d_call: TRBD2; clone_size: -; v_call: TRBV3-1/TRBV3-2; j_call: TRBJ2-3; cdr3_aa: CASSQVSAGDTDTQYF; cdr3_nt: TGTGCCAGCAGCCAAGTATCAGCGGGGGACACAGATACGCAGTATTTT
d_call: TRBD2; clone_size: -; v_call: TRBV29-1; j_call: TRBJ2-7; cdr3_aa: CSVRNSGSYEQYF; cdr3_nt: TGCAGCGTTCGAAACAGCGGGAGCTACGAGCAGTACTTC
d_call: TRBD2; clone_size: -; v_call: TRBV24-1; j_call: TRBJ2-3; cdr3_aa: CATSEGLAGITDTQYF; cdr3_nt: TGTGCCACCAGTGAGGGGCTAGCGGGTATCACAGATACGCAGTATTTT
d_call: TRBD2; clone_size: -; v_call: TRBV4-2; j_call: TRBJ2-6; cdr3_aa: CASSQGLAGGPSGANVLTF; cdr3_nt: TGTGCCAGCAGCCAAGGACTAGCGGGAGGGCCTTCTGGGGCCAACGTCCTGACTTTC
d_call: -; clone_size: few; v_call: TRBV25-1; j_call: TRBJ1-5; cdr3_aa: CASSKRGGSNQPQHF; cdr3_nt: TGTGCCAGCTCCAAAAGGGGGGGGAGCAATCAGCCCCAGCATTTT
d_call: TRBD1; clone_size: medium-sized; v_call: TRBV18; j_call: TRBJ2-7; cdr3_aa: CASSPRVEQGAGYEQYF; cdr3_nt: TGTGCCAGCTCACCCCGGGTAGAACAGGGGGCAGGATACGAGCAGTACTTC
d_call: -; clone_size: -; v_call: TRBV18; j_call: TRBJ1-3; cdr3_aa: CASSPEASGNTIYF; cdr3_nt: TGTGCCAGCTCACCAGAGGCCTCTGGAAACACCATATATTTT
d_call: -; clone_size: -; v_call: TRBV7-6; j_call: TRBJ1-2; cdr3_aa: CASSSTLNYGYTF; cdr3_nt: TGTGCCAGCAGTTCCACATTGAACTATGGCTACACCTTC
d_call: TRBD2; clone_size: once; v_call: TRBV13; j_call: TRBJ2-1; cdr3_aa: CASSLAGGPHEQFF; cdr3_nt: TGTGCCAGCAGCTTAGCGGGAGGGCCCCATGAGCAGTTCTTC
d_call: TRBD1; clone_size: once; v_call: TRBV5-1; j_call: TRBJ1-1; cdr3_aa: CASSPWTGRDTEAFF; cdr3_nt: TGCGCCAGCAGCCCGTGGACAGGGAGAGACACTGAAGCTTTCTTT
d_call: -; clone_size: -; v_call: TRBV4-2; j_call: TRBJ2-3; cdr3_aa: CASSQDPVRTDTQYF; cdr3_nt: TGTGCCAGCAGCCAAGATCCTGTCCGGACAGATACGCAGTATTTT
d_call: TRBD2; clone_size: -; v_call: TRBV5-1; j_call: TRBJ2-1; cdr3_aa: CASSLSGREDNEQFF; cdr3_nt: TGCGCCAGCAGCCTTAGCGGGAGGGAAGACAATGAGCAGTTCTTC
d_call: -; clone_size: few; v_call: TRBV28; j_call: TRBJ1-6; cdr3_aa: CASRFQELTPLHF; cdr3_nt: TGTGCCAGCAGATTCCAGGAATTGACACCCCTCCACTTT
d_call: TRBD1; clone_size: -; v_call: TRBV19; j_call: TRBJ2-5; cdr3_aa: CASSAFRTGPMAQYF; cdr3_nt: TGTGCCAGTAGTGCGTTCAGGACAGGCCCCATGGCCCAGTACTTC
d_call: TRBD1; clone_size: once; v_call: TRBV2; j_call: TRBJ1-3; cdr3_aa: CASSILQGTAGNTIYF; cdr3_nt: TGTGCCAGCAGTATCTTACAGGGGACAGCTGGAAACACCATATATTTT
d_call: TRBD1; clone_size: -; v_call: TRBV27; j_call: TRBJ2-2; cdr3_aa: CASSLVGTGLTGELFF; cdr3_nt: TGTGCCAGCAGTTTGGTCGGGACAGGGCTCACCGGGGAGCTGTTTTTT
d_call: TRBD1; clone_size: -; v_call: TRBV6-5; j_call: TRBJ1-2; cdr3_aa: CASSRTGNGYTF; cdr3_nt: TGTGCCAGCAGCCGGACAGGGAATGGCTACACCTTC
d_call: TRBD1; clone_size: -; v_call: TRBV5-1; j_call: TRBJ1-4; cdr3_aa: CASSRTGGEEEKLFF; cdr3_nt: TGCGCCAGCAGCCGTACAGGGGGCGAGGAGGAAAAACTGTTTTTT
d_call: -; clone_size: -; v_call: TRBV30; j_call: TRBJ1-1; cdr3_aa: CAWDTGTSEAFF; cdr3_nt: TGTGCCTGGGACACAGGGACAAGTGAAGCTTTCTTT
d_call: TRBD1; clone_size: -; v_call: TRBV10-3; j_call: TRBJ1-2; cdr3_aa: CAITTTGIYGYTF; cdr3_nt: TGTGCCATCACAACGACAGGGATCTATGGCTACACCTTC
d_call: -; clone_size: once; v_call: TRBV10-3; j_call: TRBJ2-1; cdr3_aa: CAISESFARDNEQFF; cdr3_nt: TGTGCCATCAGTGAGTCTTTTGCCAGGGACAATGAGCAGTTCTTC
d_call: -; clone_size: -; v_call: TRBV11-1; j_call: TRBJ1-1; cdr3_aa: CASSQPGGMSTEAFF; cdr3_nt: TGTGCCAGCAGCCAGCCAGGAGGGATGAGCACTGAAGCTTTCTTT
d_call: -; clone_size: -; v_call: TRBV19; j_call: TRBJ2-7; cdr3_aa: CASSKEGYRALYEQYF; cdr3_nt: TGTGCCAGTAGTAAGGAAGGATACAGGGCCCTCTACGAGCAGTACTTC
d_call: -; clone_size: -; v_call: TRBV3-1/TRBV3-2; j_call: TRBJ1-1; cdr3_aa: CASSPGEGGTEAFF; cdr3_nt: TGTGCCAGCAGCCCTGGGGAAGGGGGCACTGAAGCTTTCTTT
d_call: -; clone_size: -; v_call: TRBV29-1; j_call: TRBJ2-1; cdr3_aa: CSHSRGFSSYNEQFF; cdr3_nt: TGCAGCCACTCCCGGGGGTTTAGCTCCTACAATGAGCAGTTCTTC
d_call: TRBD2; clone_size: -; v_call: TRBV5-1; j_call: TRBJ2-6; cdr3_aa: CASSGLAGKSSGANVLTF; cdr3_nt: TGCGCCAGCAGCGGCCTAGCGGGAAAATCATCTGGGGCCAACGTCCTGACTTTC
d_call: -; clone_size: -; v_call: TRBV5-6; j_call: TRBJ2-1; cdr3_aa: CASREKQSSYNEQFF; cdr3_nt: TGTGCCAGCAGAGAGAAACAGAGCTCCTACAATGAGCAGTTCTTC
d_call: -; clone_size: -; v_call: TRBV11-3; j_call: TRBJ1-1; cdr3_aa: CASSPGYTEAFF; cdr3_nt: TGTGCCAGCAGCCCCGGGTACACTGAAGCTTTCTTT
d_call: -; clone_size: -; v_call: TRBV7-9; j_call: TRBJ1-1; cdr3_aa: CASSSSYGEAFF; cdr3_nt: TGTGCCAGCAGCTCCTCGTACGGTGAAGCTTTCTTT